A single count supports the clone carrying this TCR beta chain. Its antigen is still unknown. V was clipped by 4 bases and J by 2 bases, with 12 bases between them. CDR1 MNHEY and CDR2 SMNVEV come from the germline V gene (reference sequence). The CDR3 totals 14 residues. This specimen comes from a study of long-term antiretroviral therapy in people with HIV. Overall study findings and caveats: HIV repertoires spanned narrower CDR3 length ranges than controls. Clones with expansion before ART led the repertoire at all time points.

The run of the v3.0 immunoSEQ assay was at survey level. Per sample, sequencing targeted roughly 40,000-50,000 T-cell genomes. Here immunoSEQ multiplex PCR was the method, and the copy in TCRdb shows in-frame clones only, minus some. The sample consists of several thousand clones, more than 65% of them appearing once. The chain is built from TRBV27 and TRBJ2-7; D uncertain. The TCR was taken from a man in his forties or fifties with HIV. The material was unsorted PBMCs, obtained 1.1 years after starting antiretroviral therapy. The CDR3 DNA reads as TGTGCCAGCAGTTCTGGGTTTGGGACCTACGAGCAGTACTTC. This encodes CASSSGFGTYEQYF.